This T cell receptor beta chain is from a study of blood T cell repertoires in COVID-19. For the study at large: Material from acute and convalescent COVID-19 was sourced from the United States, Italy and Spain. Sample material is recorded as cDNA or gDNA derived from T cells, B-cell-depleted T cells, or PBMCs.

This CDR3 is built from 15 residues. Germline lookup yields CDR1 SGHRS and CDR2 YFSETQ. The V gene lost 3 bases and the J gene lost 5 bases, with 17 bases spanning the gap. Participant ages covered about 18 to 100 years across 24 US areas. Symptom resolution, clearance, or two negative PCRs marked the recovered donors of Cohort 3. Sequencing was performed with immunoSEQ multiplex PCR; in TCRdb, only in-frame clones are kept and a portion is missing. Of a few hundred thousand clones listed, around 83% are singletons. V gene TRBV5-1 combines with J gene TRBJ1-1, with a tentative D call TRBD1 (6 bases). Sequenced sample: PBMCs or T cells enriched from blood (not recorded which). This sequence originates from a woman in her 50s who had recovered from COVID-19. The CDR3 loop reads CASSWTGGAETEAFF. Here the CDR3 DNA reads TGCGCCAGCAGCTGGACGGGGGGCGCGGAGACTGAAGCTTTCTTT.